This TCR beta chain was found in a study of T cell responses to AZD1222 COVID-19 vaccine. As for the study in general: Second-dose recipients at about 4 or about 12 weeks were treated as one pooled group.

In regard to this clone: Its specificity is not known.

Study-wide points: Unmutated variant regions are reportedly the target of nearly half of TCRs that are spike-specific. Repertoire collection took place solely once the T cell response had peaked.

The CDR3 totals 12 residues. Trimming cost V 7 bases and J 7 bases; bases outside gene matches: 7. CDR1 LNHDA and CDR2 SQIVND come from the germline V gene (reference sequence). Produced via immunoSEQ multiplex PCR; TCRdb's table is partial and in-frame only. The data contain more than 95,000 clones, about 88% of them singletons. Sequences were derived from peripheral blood, sampled on day 0 of AZD1222 vaccination. This rearrangement joins TRBV19 to TRBJ2-7; 7 positions match TRBD1. This clonotype was sampled from an adult in good health. In DNA form, the CDR3 reads TGTGCCAGTATAGGACAGGAGCCAGAGCAGTACTTC. Translating it yields CASIGQEPEQYF.